Below, 16 T cell receptor beta chains from the same sample are listed, as sequenced in a study of PD-L1 blockade in urothelial cancer. This table comes from immunoSEQ multiplex PCR, and its TCRdb copy is limited to in-frame clones, with some not included. The sample has approximately 100,000 clones, about 91% seen once. Sequenced here: PBMCs, sampled around atezolizumab (anti-PD-L1) treatment. The source of these receptors is an elderly woman with urothelial cancer.

This sequence joins TRBV25-1 and TRBJ2-5; D gene uncertain. The CDR3 contains 11 residues. V lost 5 bases and J lost 5, with 6 bases in between. Germline values: CDR1 MGHDK, CDR2 SYGVNS. The CDR3, as DNA: TGTGCCAGCAGTTCGTTGGAGACCCAGTACTTC. Its translation: CASSSLETQYF.

In its sample, this clone was seen a few times. The V and J genes are TRBV30 and TRBJ1-5, with D unclear. CDR1 and CDR2 from the germline V gene are GTSNPN and SVGIG (reference sequence). Trimming pared 5 bases from V and 4 bases from J, leaving 12 bases between. CDR3 length equals 13 residues. The CDR3 region has the DNA TGTGCCTGGTCCTCCGGAGTAAATCAGCCCCAGCATTTT. Translating it yields CAWSSGVNQPQHF.

V and J are TRBV5-1 and TRBJ2-5; TRBD2 might be the D (5 bases). Germline lookup yields CDR1 SGHRS and CDR2 YFSETQ. V was clipped by 3 bases and J by 5 bases, with 14 bases between them. The CDR3 is 14 amino acids. The CDR3 DNA is TGCGCCAGCAGCTCCGGACCGGGCGGGGAGACCCAGTACTTC. Its protein is CASSSGPGGETQYF.

Only a few counts were recorded for this clone. The J gene is TRBJ2-3, the V gene TRBV7-8; D may be TRBD1 (6 bases). Trimming took off 3 bases at V and 6 bases at J, with 16 bases between the two ends. The CDR3 covers 15 residues. Per germline, CDR1 SGHVS and CDR2 FQNEAQ. The CDR3 is CASSFRRTDADTQYF. The CDR3 bases are TGTGCCAGCAGCTTTAGACGGACAGACGCGGATACGCAGTATTTT.

On this clone: The same CDR3 also results from other DNA sequences found in this sample. The chain links TRBV6-5 to TRBJ1-5, with a weak D call TRBD1 (6 bases). This CDR3 is built from 13 residues. V was trimmed by 6 bases and J by 7 bases, leaving 13 bases between them. Germline V gene sequence: CDR1 MNHEY, CDR2 SVGAGI. The CDR3 coding sequence is TGTGCCAGCAGCCCCGGGGGGGGCCAGCCCCAGCATTTT. Amino acids: CASSPGGGQPQHF.

The V and J genes are TRBV6-5 and TRBJ2-3, with TRBD2 matching over 7 bases. Looked up from germline, CDR1 is MNHEY and CDR2 is SVGAGI. V gave up 6 bases and J gave up 5 bases; unmatched junction bases: 11. The CDR3 runs 15 residues. The CDR3 bases are TGTGCCAGCAGAACGGGACTATCCGCGGGAGATACGCAGTATTTT. Protein product: CASRTGLSAGDTQYF.

V is TRBV19 and J is TRBJ2-5; D call uncertain. Trimming took 3 bases from V and 2 from J, leaving 16 bases between them. There are 16 residues in the CDR3. CDR1 is LNHDA, CDR2 SQIVND, per germline (reference sequence). The CDR3 region has the DNA TGTGCCAGTAGTATTAGGTTGGCGGCCAGACAAGAGACCCAGTACTTC. Translation gives CASSIRLAARQETQYF.

This chain connects TRBV19 to TRBJ1-1; perhaps TRBD1 as D (5 bases). This CDR3 comprises 14 residues. Germline V lookup: CDR1 LNHDA, CDR2 SQIVND (reference sequence). The germline V and J ends were trimmed by 5 bases and 0 bases, with 10 bases remaining between them. In DNA, the CDR3 is TGTGCCAGTAGTCTGGGGGGGGTGAACACTGAAGCTTTCTTT. This gives the protein CASSLGGVNTEAFF.

In its sample, this clone was seen once. V is TRBV5-1 and J is TRBJ2-2, with TRBD2 identical over 13 bases. The V gene's germline CDR1 is SGHRS and CDR2 YFSETQ. V lost 4 bases to trimming and J lost 7 bases; unmatched junction nucleotides: 7. The CDR3 consists of 16 residues. This chain's CDR3 is CASSPTSGRAGGELFF. The CDR3 DNA is TGCGCCAGCAGCCCCACTAGCGGGAGGGCCGGCGGGGAGCTGTTTTTT.

The chain uses TRBV6-1 and TRBJ1-3, with D uncertain. This CDR3 is 15 amino acids long. CDR1 and CDR2 (germline): MNHNS, SASEGT. Trimming removed 4 bases at V and 3 bases at J, with 13 bases between. The CDR3 DNA follows: TGTGCCAGCAGTGCCCGGGAGGCGGGTGGAAACACCATATATTTT. Protein product: CASSAREAGGNTIYF.

This chain's CDR3 is CASSSWGGNQPQHF. CDR3 nucleotide sequence: TGTGCCAGCAGCTCGTGGGGGGGCAATCAGCCCCAGCATTTT. The chain links TRBV28 to TRBJ1-5, with D tentatively TRBD1 (5 bases). Germline CDR1 is MDHEN and CDR2 is SYDVKM. V was trimmed by 6 bases and J by 2 bases, leaving 11 bases between them. The CDR3 sequence is 14 residues long.

The V gene is TRBV5-1, the J gene TRBJ2-7; D might be TRBD2 (5 bases). V lost 4 bases to trimming and J lost 7 bases, with 27 bases between them. This CDR3 is built from 17 residues. CDR1 is SGHRS, CDR2 YFSETQ, per germline. The CDR3 sequence: CASSGWEEGWIRQEQYF. CDR3 sequence (DNA): TGCGCCAGCAGCGGATGGGAAGAGGGCTGGATACGCCAGGAGCAGTACTTC.

This sequence joins TRBV30 and TRBJ2-3; TRBD2 matches 8 bases. The CDR3 is made up of 16 amino acids. V shed 2 bases and J 4 bases; nucleotides not matched to a gene: 11. The V gene's germline CDR1 is GTSNPN and CDR2 SVGIG (reference sequence). The CDR3 is CAWSQGGRRGADTQYF. The CDR3 DNA reads TGTGCCTGGAGTCAAGGCGGGAGGAGGGGCGCAGATACGCAGTATTTT.

The V call is TRBV5-1, the J call TRBJ2-3, with 16 bases matching TRBD2. The germline gives CDR1 SGHRS, CDR2 YFSETQ. The CDR3 totals 18 residues. V shed 4 bases and J 6 bases; nucleotides not matched to a gene: 11. The CDR3 DNA follows: TGCGCCAGCAGCCCCGGGACTAGCGGGAGGGCCAATGGGGATACGCAGTATTTT. This sequence encodes CASSPGTSGRANGDTQYF.

The chain joins TRBV7-8 to TRBJ2-3, with D maybe TRBD2 (5 bases). Trimming took 5 bases from V and 0 from J, leaving 15 bases between them. Germline V CDR1 and CDR2: SGHVS, FQNEAQ. This CDR3 spans 16 amino acids. The CDR3 DNA reads TGTGCCAGCAGCACACGTTCGGGGATCAGCACAGATACGCAGTATTTT. This codes for CASSTRSGISTDTQYF.

This sequence joins TRBV5-1 and TRBJ1-1; D is ambiguous. Germline V gene sequence: CDR1 SGHRS, CDR2 YFSETQ. V lost 0 bases, J lost 9 bases, and 15 bases lay in between. CDR3 length: 14 amino acids. CDR3 DNA sequence: TGCGCCAGCAGCTTGGTTCGGGGAAGTTCTAAAGCTTTCTTT. This gives the protein CASSLVRGSSKAFF.